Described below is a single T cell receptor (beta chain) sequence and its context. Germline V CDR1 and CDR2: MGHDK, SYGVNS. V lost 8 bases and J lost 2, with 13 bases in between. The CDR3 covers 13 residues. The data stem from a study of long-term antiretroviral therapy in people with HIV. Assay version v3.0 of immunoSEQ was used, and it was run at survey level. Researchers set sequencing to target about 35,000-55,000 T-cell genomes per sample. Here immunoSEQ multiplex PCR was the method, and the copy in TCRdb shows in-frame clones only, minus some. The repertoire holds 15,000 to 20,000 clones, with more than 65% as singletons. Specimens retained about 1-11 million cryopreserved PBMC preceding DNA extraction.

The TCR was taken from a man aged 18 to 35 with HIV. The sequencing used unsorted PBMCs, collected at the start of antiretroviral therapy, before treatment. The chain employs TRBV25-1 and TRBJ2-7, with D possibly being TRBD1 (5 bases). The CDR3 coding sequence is TGTGCCAGCGCCCAGGGCACAGCCTACGAGCAGTACTTC. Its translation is CASAQGTAYEQYF.